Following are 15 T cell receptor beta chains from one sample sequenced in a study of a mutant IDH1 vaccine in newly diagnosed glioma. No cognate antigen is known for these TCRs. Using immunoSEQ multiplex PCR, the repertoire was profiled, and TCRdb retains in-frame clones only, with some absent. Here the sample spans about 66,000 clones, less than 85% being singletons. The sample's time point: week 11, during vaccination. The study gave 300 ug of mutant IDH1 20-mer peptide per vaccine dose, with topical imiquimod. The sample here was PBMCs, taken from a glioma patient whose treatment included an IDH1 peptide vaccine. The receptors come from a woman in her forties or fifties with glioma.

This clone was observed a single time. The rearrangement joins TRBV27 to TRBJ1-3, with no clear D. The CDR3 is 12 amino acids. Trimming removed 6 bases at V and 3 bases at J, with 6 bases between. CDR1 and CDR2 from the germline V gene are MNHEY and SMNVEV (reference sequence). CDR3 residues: CASRSGGNTIYF. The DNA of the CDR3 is TGTGCCAGCAGATCAGGTGGAAACACCATATATTTT.

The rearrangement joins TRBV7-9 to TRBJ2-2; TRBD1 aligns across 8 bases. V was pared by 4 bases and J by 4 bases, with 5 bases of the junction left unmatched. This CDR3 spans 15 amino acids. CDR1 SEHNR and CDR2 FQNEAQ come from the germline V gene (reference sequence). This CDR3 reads CASSSGGAGTGELFF. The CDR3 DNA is TGTGCCAGCAGCTCAGGGGGCGCGGGCACCGGGGAGCTGTTTTTT.

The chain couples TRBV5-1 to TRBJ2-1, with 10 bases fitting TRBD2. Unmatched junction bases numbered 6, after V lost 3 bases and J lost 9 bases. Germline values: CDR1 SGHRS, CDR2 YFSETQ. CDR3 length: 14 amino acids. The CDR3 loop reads CASSWERGGSEQFF. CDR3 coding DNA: TGCGCCAGCAGCTGGGAGCGGGGGGGCTCTGAGCAGTTCTTC.

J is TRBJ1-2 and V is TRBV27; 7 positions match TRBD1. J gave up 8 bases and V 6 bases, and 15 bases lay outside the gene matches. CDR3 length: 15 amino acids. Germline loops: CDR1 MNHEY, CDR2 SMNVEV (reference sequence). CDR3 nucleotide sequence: TGTGCCAGCAGCCCTGGACAGGCCCCGGGCTGGGGCTACACCTTC. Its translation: CASSPGQAPGWGYTF.

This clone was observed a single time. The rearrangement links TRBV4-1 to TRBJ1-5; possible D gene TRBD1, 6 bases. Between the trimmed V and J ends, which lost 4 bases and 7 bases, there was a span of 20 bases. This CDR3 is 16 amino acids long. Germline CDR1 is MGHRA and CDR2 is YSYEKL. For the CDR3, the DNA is TGCGCCAGCAGCCCGATGGAGCAGGGGAGGCGGCAGCCCCAGCATTTT. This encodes CASSPMEQGRRQPQHF.

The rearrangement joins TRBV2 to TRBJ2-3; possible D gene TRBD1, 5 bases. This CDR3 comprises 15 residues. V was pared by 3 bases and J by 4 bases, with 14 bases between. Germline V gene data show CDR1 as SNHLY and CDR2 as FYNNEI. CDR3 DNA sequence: TGTGCCAGCAGTGACGCCAGGGAAGGCGCAGATACGCAGTATTTT. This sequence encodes CASSDAREGADTQYF.

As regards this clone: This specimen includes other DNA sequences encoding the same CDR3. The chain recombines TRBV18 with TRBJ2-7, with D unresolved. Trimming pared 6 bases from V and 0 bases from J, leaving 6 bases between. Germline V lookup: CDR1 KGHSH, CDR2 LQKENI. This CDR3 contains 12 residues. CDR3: CASSPSSYEQYF. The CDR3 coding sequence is TGTGCCAGCTCCCCTAGCTCCTACGAGCAGTACTTC.

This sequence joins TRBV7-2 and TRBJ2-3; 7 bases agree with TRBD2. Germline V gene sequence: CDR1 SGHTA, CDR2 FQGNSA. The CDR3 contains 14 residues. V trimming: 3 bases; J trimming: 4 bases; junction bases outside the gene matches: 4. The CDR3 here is CASSLAGVADTQYF. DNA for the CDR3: TGTGCCAGCAGCTTGGCGGGGGTAGCAGATACGCAGTATTTT.

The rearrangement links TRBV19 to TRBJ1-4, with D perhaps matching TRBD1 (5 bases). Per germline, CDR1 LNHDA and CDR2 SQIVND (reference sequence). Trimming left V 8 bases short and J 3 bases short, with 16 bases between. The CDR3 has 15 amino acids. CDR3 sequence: CASFTSGLSNEKLFF. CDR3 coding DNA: TGTGCCAGTTTTACTTCAGGGCTATCTAATGAAAAACTGTTTTTT. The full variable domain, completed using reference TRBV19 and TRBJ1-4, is DGGITQSPKYLFRKEGQNVTLSCEQNLNHDAMYWYRQDPGQGLRLIYYSQIVNDFQKGDIAEGYSVSREKKESFPLTVTSAQKNPTAFYLCASFTSGLSNEKLFFGSGTQLSVL.

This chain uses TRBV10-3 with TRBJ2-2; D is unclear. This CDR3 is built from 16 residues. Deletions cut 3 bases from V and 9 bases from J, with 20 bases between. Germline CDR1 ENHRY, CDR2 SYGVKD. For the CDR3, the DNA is TGTGCCATCAGTGAAAGGTCAGACACCTTGTCCAGGGAGCTGTTTTTT. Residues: CAISERSDTLSRELFF.

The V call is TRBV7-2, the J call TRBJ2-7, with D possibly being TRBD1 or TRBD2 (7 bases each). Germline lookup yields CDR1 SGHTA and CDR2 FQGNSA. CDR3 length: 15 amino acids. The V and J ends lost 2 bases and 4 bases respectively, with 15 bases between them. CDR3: CASSLKAGGGYEQYF. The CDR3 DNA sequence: TGTGCCAGCAGCTTAAAGGCAGGGGGAGGGTACGAGCAGTACTTC. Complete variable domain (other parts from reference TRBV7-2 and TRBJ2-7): GAGVSQSPSNKVTEKGKDVELRCDPISGHTALYWYRQSLGQGLEFLIYFQGNSAPDKSGLPSDRFSAERTGGSVSTLTIQRTQQEDSAVYLCASSLKAGGGYEQYFGPGTRLTVT.

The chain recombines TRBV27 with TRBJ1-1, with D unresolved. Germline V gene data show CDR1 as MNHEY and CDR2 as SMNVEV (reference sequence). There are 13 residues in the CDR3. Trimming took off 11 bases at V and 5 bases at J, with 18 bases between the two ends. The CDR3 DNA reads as TGTGCCCCCGGACCCTTCTTGGGAACTGAAGCTTTCTTT. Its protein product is CAPGPFLGTEAFF.

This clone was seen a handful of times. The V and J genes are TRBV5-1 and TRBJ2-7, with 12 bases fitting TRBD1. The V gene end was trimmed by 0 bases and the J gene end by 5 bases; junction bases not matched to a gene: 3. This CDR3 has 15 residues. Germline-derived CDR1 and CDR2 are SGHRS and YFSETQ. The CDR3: CASSLAGTGGNEQYF. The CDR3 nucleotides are TGCGCCAGCAGCTTGGCCGGGACAGGGGGCAACGAGCAGTACTTC. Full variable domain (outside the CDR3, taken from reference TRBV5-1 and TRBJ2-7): KAGVTQTPRYLIKTRGQQVTLSCSPISGHRSVSWYQQTPGQGLQFLFEYFSETQRNKGNFPGRFSGRQFSNSRSEMNVSTLELGDSALYLCASSLAGTGGNEQYFGPGTRLTVT.

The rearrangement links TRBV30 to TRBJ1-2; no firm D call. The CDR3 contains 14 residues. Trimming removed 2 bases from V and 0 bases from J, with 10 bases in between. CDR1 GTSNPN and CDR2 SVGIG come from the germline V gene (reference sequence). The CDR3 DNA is TGTGCCTGGAGTTTCCCGAGAGCTAACTATGGCTACACCTTC. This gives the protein CAWSFPRANYGYTF. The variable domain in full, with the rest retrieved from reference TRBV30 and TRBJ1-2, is SQTIHQWPATLVQPVGSPLSLECTVEGTSNPNLYWYRQAAGRGLQLLFYSVGIGQISSEVPQNLSASRPQDRQFILSSKKLLLSDSGFYLCAWSFPRANYGYTFGSGTRLTVV.

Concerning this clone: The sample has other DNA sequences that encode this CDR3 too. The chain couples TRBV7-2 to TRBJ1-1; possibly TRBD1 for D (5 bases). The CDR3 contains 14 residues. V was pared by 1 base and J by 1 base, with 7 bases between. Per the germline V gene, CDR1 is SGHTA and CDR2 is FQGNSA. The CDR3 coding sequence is TGTGCCAGCAGCTTAGATACAGGGAACACTGAAGCTTTCTTT. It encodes CASSLDTGNTEAFF.